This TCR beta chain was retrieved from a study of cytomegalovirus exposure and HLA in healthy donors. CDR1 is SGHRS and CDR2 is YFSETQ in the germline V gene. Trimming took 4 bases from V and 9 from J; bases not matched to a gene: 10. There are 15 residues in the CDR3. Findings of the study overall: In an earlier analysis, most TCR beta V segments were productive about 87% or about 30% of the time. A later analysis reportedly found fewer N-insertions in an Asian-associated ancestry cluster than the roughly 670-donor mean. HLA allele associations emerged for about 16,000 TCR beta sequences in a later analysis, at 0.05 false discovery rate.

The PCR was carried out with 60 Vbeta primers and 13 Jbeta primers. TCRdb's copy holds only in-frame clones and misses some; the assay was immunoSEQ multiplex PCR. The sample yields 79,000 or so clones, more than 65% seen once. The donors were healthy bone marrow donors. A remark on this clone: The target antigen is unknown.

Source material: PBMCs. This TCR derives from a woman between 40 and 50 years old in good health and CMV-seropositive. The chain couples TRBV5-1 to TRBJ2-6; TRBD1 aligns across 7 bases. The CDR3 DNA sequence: TGCGCCAGCAGCAAGGGTGACAGGGCAGGCAACGTCCTGACTTTC. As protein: CASSKGDRAGNVLTF.